This TCR beta chain is from a study of post-analysis software for immune sequencing data. Only a few counts were recorded for this clonotype. Its target is not known. Overall study results and limits: Roughly five TRBV segments were significantly more frequent in patients than in controls. TRBV5-6, TRBV5-1 and TRBV20-1 were among these segments. Controls had significantly higher normalized Chao1 diversity than multiple sclerosis patients. Under F measure analysis, samples from one preparation batch co-clustered strongly.

Unique molecular identifiers had been added to the TCR beta cDNA libraries. When about 1 to 11 million T cells were used, they gave a few hundred thousand cDNA molecules. TCRdb called the PCR reads again in MiXCR, with one record for every CDR3 protein. This table holds hundreds of thousands of distinct CDR3 sequences, under 55% found once. CDR3 length: 14 amino acids. The V end lost 5 bases, the J end lost 9 bases, and 17 bases lay between the germline ends. CDR1 SGHRS and CDR2 YFSETQ come from the germline V gene. The sample consisted of blood. This receptor was taken from a girl between 10 and 17 years old with multiple sclerosis. The rearrangement uses TRBV5-1 and TRBJ2-2; D may be TRBD2 (6 bases). CDR3 sequence: CASRSPGGPRELFF. The CDR3 region has the DNA TGCGCCAGCAGGTCACCAGGAGGGCCTCGGGAGCTGTTTTTT.